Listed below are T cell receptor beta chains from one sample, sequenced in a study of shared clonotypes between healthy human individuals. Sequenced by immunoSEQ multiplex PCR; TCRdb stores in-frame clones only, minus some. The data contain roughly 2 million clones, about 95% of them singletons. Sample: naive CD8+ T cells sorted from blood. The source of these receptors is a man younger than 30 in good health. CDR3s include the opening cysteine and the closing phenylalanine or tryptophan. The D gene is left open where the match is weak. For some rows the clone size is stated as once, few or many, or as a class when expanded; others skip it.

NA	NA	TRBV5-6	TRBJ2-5	CASEFLGEVQYF	TGTGCCAGCGAATTTCTAGGGGAGGTCCAGTACTTC
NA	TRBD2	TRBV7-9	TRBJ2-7	CASSDSAGGLYEQYF	TGTGCCAGCAGTGACTCAGCGGGAGGATTATACGAGCAGTACTTC
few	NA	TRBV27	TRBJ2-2	CASSLVNTGELFF	TGTGCCAGCAGTTTAGTGAACACCGGGGAGCTGTTTTTT
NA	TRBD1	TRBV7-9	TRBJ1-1	CASDQGAAEAFF	TGTGCCAGCGATCAGGGGGCTGCTGAAGCTTTCTTT
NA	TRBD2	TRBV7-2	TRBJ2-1	CASSPWTSGRGEQFF	TGTGCCAGCAGCCCATGGACTAGCGGGAGGGGTGAGCAGTTCTTC
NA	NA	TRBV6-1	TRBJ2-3	CASSEGGQATDTQYF	TGTGCCAGCAGTGAGGGTGGGCAGGCAACAGATACGCAGTATTTT
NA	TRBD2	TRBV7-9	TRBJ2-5	CASRSEPVGLAEETQYF	TGTGCCAGCAGGAGCGAACCCGTGGGACTAGCGGAAGAGACCCAGTACTTC
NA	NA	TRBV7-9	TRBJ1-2	CASSLAPFGYTF	TGTGCCAGCAGCTTAGCGCCGTTTGGCTACACCTTC
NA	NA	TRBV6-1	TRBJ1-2	CASSEGLGYGYTF	TGTGCCAGCAGTGAAGGGTTGGGCTATGGCTACACCTTC
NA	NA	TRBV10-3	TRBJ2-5	CAISELLEAGETQYF	TGTGCCATCAGTGAACTACTAGAGGCGGGGGAGACCCAGTACTTC
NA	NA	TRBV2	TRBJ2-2	CGTKRTSGELFF	TGTGGCACCAAAAGGACATCCGGGGAGCTGTTTTTT
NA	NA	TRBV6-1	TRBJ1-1	CASSEGLPGTEAFF	TGTGCCAGCAGTGAAGGTCTCCCGGGCACTGAAGCTTTCTTT
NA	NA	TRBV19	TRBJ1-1	CASSIASPSGTEAFF	TGTGCCAGTAGTATAGCGAGCCCCAGTGGCACTGAAGCTTTCTTT
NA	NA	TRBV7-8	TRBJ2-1	CASTDRDSYNEQFF	TGTGCCAGCACTGATCGGGATTCCTACAATGAGCAGTTCTTC
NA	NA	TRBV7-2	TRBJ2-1	CASSWGVEPGYNEQFF	TGTGCCAGCAGCTGGGGCGTGGAGCCGGGCTACAATGAGCAGTTCTTC
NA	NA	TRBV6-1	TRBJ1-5	CASTEQDSVNQPQHF	TGTGCCAGCACAGAACAGGACAGCGTCAATCAGCCCCAGCATTTT
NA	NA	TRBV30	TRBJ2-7	CAWNPKIAAYEQYF	TGTGCCTGGAACCCCAAAATAGCGGCTTACGAGCAGTACTTC
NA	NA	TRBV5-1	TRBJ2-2	CASSLIGGGTGELFF	TGCGCCAGCAGCCTAATCGGGGGAGGCACCGGGGAGCTGTTTTTT
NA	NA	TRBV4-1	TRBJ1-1	CASSQVRGPTEAFF	TGCGCCAGCAGCCAAGTCCGGGGTCCCACTGAAGCTTTCTTT
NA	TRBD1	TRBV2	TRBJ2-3	CASSEGDSIMGVTQYF	TGTGCCAGCAGTGAAGGGGACAGCATAATGGGGGTTACGCAGTATTTT
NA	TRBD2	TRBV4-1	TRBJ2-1	CASSLLAGVANEQFF	TGCGCCAGCAGCCTGCTAGCGGGAGTGGCAAATGAGCAGTTCTTC
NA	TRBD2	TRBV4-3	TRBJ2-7	CASSQGLAGYSYEQYF	TGCGCCAGCAGCCAAGGACTAGCGGGATACTCCTACGAGCAGTACTTC
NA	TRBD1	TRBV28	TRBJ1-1	CASTFAGGLVEAFF	TGTGCCAGCACCTTCGCAGGGGGGCTGGTCGAAGCTTTCTTT
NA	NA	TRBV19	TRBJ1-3	CASSPDREGGNTIYF	TGTGCCAGTAGTCCCGACAGAGAGGGTGGAAACACCATATATTTT
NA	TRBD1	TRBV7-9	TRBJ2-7	CASSDRDRIYEQYF	TGTGCCAGCAGCGACCGGGACAGGATCTACGAGCAGTACTTC
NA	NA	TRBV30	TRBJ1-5	CAWRGTGGEPQHF	TGTGCCTGGAGAGGGACGGGGGGGGAGCCCCAGCATTTT
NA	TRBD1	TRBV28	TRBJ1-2	CASSFMGDRGTYGYTF	TGTGCCAGCAGTTTTATGGGCGACAGGGGGACGTATGGCTACACCTTC
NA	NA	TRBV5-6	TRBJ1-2	CASSPQGFYGYTF	TGTGCCAGCAGCCCGCAGGGCTTCTATGGCTACACCTTC
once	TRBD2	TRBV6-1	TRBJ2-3	CASSGIGLAGVVLPLFF	TGTGCCAGCAGTGGGATCGGACTAGCGGGAGTTGTTCTCCCCCTATTTTTT
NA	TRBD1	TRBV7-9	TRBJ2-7	CASTDREVWYEQYF	TGTGCCAGCACCGACAGGGAAGTATGGTACGAGCAGTACTTC
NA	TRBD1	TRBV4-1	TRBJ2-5	CASSRGTGFMGQETQYF	TGCGCCAGCAGCCGAGGGACAGGTTTTATGGGGCAAGAGACCCAGTACTTC
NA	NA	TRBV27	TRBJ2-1	CASSSYGGLTYNEQFF	TGTGCCAGCAGTAGCTATGGGGGGCTGACCTACAATGAGCAGTTCTTC
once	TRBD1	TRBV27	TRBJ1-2	CASRTTGGLAGYTF	TGTGCCAGCAGGACGACAGGGGGCCTGGCTGGCTACACCTTC
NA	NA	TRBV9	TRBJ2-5	CASSVGGGAPETQYF	TGTGCCAGCAGCGTAGGAGGGGGAGCTCCAGAGACCCAGTACTTC
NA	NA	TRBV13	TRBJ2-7	CASSLGIGEQYF	TGTGCCAGCAGCTTAGGGATAGGCGAGCAGTACTTC
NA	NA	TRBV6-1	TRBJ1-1	CASSEGGRTEAFF	TGTGCCAGCAGTGAAGGGGGTCGGACAGAAGCTTTCTTT
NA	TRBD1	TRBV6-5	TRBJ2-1	CASSPGTDKFF	TGTGCCAGCAGTCCCGGGACAGATAAGTTCTTC
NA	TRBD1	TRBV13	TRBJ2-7	CASSLQGAISYEQYF	TGTGCCAGCAGCTTGCAGGGGGCCATCTCCTACGAGCAGTACTTC
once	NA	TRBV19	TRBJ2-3	CASSITGIGGTDTQYF	TGTGCCAGTAGTATTACAGGTATTGGGGGCACAGATACGCAGTATTTT
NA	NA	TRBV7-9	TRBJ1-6	CASSLEGFNSPLHF	TGTGCCAGCAGCTTAGAGGGGTTTAATTCACCCCTCCACTTT
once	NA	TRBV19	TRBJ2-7	CASSIDISYEQYF	TGTGCCAGTAGTATCGACATCTCCTACGAGCAGTACTTC
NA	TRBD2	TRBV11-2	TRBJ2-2	CASSLTPSGGSGGELFF	TGTGCCAGCAGCCTAACCCCCAGCGGGGGCTCGGGTGGGGAGCTGTTTTTT
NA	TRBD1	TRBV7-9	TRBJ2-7	CASSLPQGTSYEQYF	TGTGCCAGCAGCTTACCACAGGGGACCTCCTACGAGCAGTACTTC
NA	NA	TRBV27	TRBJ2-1	CASSLQGSSYNEQFF	TGTGCCAGCAGTTTACAAGGGAGCTCCTACAATGAGCAGTTCTTC
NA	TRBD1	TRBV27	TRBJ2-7	CASRDRALYEQYF	TGTGCCAGCAGGGACAGGGCCCTCTACGAGCAGTACTTC
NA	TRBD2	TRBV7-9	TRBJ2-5	CASSPPGTSWETQYF	TGTGCCAGCAGCCCCCCCGGGACTAGCTGGGAGACCCAGTACTTC
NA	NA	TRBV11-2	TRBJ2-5	CASSFSGRGETQYF	TGTGCCAGCAGCTTTTCGGGGCGGGGAGAGACCCAGTACTTC
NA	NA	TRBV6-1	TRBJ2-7	CASSEALGGPYEQYF	TGTGCCAGCAGTGAAGCGCTGGGCGGCCCCTACGAGCAGTACTTC
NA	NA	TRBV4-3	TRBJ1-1	CASSQEVTGQFNTEAFF	TGCGCCAGCAGCCAAGAAGTCACGGGGCAGTTTAACACTGAAGCTTTCTTT
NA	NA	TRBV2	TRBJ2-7	CASSADWGQSSYEQYF	TGTGCCAGCAGCGCGGATTGGGGGCAAAGCTCCTACGAGCAGTACTTC
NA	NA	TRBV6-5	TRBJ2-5	CASSFDRETQYF	TGTGCCAGCAGTTTCGATAGGGAGACCCAGTACTTC
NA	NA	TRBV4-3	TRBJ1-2	CASSQIHPGNYGYTF	TGCGCCAGCAGCCAAATCCACCCAGGGAACTATGGCTACACCTTC
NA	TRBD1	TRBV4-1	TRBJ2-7	CASSQDQGQILDEQYF	TGCGCCAGCAGCCAAGATCAGGGACAGATCCTAGACGAGCAGTACTTC
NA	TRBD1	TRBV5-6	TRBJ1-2	CASRRDSNYGYTF	TGTGCCAGCAGAAGGGACAGCAACTATGGCTACACCTTC